This TCR beta chain is drawn from a study of cytomegalovirus exposure and HLA in healthy donors. The primer mix had 60 Vbeta and 13 Jbeta primers. Study processing details: There were about 88 million unique TCR beta chains by a later count, and about 12 million of them were shared. The protocol was immunoSEQ multiplex PCR, while the TCRdb copy is restricted to in-frame clones and leaves out a portion. V and J calls plus clone size are reproduced from that table; the DNA served to infer D and trimming. This table holds approximately 200,000 clones, around 74% found once. With 8 bases removed from V and 8 bases from J, the gap between germline ends came to 14 bases. CDR3 length: 11 residues. Germline V gene sequence: CDR1 GTSNPN, CDR2 SVGIG (reference sequence). A note on this clone: The antigen remains unidentified.

Whole-study results and caveats: TCR beta V- and J-gene trimming, according to a later analysis, was linked to a missense DCLRE1C variant. Another analysis was done later, and it associated approximately 17,000 TCR beta sequences with HLA alleles at 0.05 false discovery rate.

The V call is TRBV30, the J call TRBJ2-3; possibly TRBD2 for D (5 bases). The receptor comes from a girl aged 5-17 years in good health and CMV-seropositive. The sequencing input was PBMCs. CDR3 region: CARQIGGTQYF. DNA for the CDR3: TGTGCCCGCCAGATAGGAGGTACGCAGTATTTT.